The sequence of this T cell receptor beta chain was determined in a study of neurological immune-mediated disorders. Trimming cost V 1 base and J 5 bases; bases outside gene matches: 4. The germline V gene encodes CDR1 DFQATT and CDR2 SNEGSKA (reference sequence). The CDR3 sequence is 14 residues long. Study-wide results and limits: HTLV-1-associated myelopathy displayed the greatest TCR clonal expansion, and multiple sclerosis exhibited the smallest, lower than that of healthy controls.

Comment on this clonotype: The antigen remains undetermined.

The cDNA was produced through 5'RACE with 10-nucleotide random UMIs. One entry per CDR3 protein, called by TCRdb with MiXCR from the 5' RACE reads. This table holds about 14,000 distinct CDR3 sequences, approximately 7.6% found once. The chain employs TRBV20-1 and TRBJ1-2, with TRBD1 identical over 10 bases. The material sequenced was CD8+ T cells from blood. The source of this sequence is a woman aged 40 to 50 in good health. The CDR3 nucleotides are TGCAGTGCTAGAGGAGGGACAGGGGTGTATGGCTACACCTTC. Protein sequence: CSARGGTGVYGYTF.